The TCR beta chain under discussion was sequenced for a study of blood T cell repertoires in COVID-19. CDR1 and CDR2 (germline): SQVTM, ANQGSEA. The CDR3 consists of 12 residues. Trimming cost V 3 bases and J 0 bases, with 5 bases left between them. Participant-given clinical history determined each cohort assignment. Two negative PCRs, clearance, or symptom resolution characterized the recovered Cohort 3 donors. Some clones are missing from TCRdb's copy, which holds only in-frame ones; the method was immunoSEQ multiplex PCR. Of hundreds of thousands of clones listed, 80% to 90% were seen once; the top ten hold approximately 2.5%.

The rearrangement uses TRBV29-1 and TRBJ1-1, with a possible D match to TRBD1 (5 bases). This clonotype was obtained from a woman aged 18-29 years who had recovered from COVID-19. The sample taken for sequencing was PBMCs or T cells enriched from blood (not recorded which). CDR3 nucleotides: TGCAGCGTTGAGACAGTGAACACTGAAGCTTTCTTT. This encodes CSVETVNTEAFF.